Below are 32 T cell receptor beta chains sequenced from a single sample in a study of blood T cell repertoires in COVID-19. Libraries were prepared by immunoSEQ multiplex PCR; TCRdb keeps only in-frame clonotypes and omits some of them. The data show around 300,000 clones, with approximately 90% seen just once and under 3.5% held by the top ten. Input material: PBMCs or T cells enriched from blood (not recorded which). Receptors were obtained from a woman aged 45-59 years who had recovered from COVID-19.

The V gene is TRBV5-8, the J gene TRBJ2-5; D remains ambiguous. Germline V CDR1 and CDR2: SGHTS, YDEGEE. This CDR3 comprises 14 residues. V lost 0 bases and J lost 1, with 7 bases in between. CDR3 DNA: TGTGCCAGCAGCTTGGTTAGTCTCCAAGAGACCCAGTACTTC. Translated: CASSLVSLQETQYF.

This chain joins TRBV6-6 and TRBJ2-7; D might be TRBD2 (6 bases). CDR3 size: 12 residues. CDR1 MNHNY and CDR2 SVGAGI come from the germline V gene (reference sequence). V gave up 5 bases and J gave up 5 bases, with 10 bases separating them. CDR3 residues: CASSPSDHEQYF. The CDR3 region has the DNA TGTGCCAGCAGTCCTAGCGATCACGAGCAGTACTTC.

V and J are TRBV6-5 and TRBJ2-1, with 10 nucleotides matching TRBD2. The CDR3 runs 15 residues. Germline CDR1 and CDR2: MNHEY and SVGAGI. V lost 6 bases and J lost 8; bases outside the gene matches: 10. CDR3 DNA: TGTGCCAGCAGATCAAGCGGGAGGGCCTTGGATGAGCAGTTCTTC. Translated: CASRSSGRALDEQFF.

The V call is TRBV25-1, the J call TRBJ2-2; D is unclear. The CDR3 is 13 residues long. CDR1 is MGHDK, CDR2 SYGVNS, per germline. V lost 10 bases and J 1 base, leaving 10 bases between the germline ends. The CDR3 protein is CATASVNTGELFF. The DNA for the CDR3 is TGTGCCACTGCGTCCGTGAACACCGGGGAGCTGTTTTTT.

The CDR3 bases are TGTGCCAGCAGTTCCCCCGCTAGTCCCTACGAGCAGTACTTC. Protein sequence: CASSSPASPYEQYF. This chain links TRBV28 with TRBJ2-7; D is ambiguous. The CDR3 is 14 amino acids. Trimming cost V 4 bases and J 2 bases, with 12 bases left between them. Germline assignment: CDR1 MDHEN and CDR2 SYDVKM.

The chain uses TRBV4-1 and TRBJ2-5; 8 nucleotides line up with TRBD2. Germline V lookup: CDR1 MGHRA, CDR2 YSYEKL. The CDR3 is 16 amino acids. Trimming at V came to 1 base and at J to 3 bases, leaving 7 bases not matched to a gene. The CDR3 reads CASSQGTSSLKETQYF. The DNA of the CDR3 is TGCGCCAGCAGCCAAGGGACTAGCTCGCTAAAAGAGACCCAGTACTTC.

The chain is built from TRBV7-2 and TRBJ1-5; 11 nucleotides line up with TRBD1. J gave up 5 bases and V 4 bases, and 4 bases lay outside the gene matches. This CDR3 region has 15 residues. Germline values: CDR1 SGHTA, CDR2 FQGNSA. This chain's CDR3 is CASSSGQGVHQPQHF. DNA for the CDR3: TGTGCCAGCAGCTCGGGACAGGGGGTTCATCAGCCCCAGCATTTT.

The rearrangement joins TRBV3-1 (or the pseudogene TRBV3-2) to TRBJ2-1, with D possibly TRBD2 on 5 matching bases. Trimming removed 2 bases at V and 6 bases at J, with 11 bases between. Germline V gene lookup returns CDR1 LGHDT and CDR2 YNNKEL (reference sequence). The length of the CDR3 is 14 residues. The CDR3 region is CASSQSVATNEQFF. CDR3 DNA sequence: TGTGCCAGCAGCCAATCTGTAGCGACCAATGAGCAGTTCTTC.

The rearrangement uses TRBV18 and TRBJ1-1; D is possibly TRBD1 (5 bases). Trimming stripped 3 bases from V and 4 bases from J, with 12 bases between. Germline V gene sequence: CDR1 KGHSH, CDR2 LQKENI. This CDR3 spans 14 amino acids. This CDR3 reads CASSPMDTPTEAFF. CDR3 bases: TGTGCCAGCTCACCGATGGACACACCCACTGAAGCTTTCTTT.

This clone was seen only a few times. The genes are TRBV25-1 and TRBJ1-5; possibly TRBD1 for D (6 bases). V was cut by 3 bases and J by 6 bases, with 18 bases left in between. The CDR3 is 16 residues long. The germline CDR1 and CDR2 sequences are MGHDK and SYGVNS. CDR3 residues: CASSDGQPGTGQPQHF. The CDR3 coding sequence is TGTGCCAGCAGTGATGGACAGCCTGGAACAGGTCAGCCCCAGCATTTT.

A few counts support this clone. The rearrangement uses TRBV3-1 (or the pseudogene TRBV3-2) and TRBJ1-1; D is perhaps TRBD1 (5 bases). Trimming took 7 bases from V and 6 from J, leaving 18 bases between them. The CDR3 contains 14 residues. Germline V CDR1 and CDR2: LGHDT, YNNKEL (reference sequence). In nucleotides, the CDR3 is TGTGCCAGCAATTCCATGGGGGGTACCGCTGAAGCTTTCTTT. This encodes CASNSMGGTAEAFF.

V gene TRBV12-5 combines with J gene TRBJ2-3; the match to TRBD2 covers 8 bases. This CDR3 is built from 17 residues. The J segment lost 1 base and the V segment lost 1 base, leaving 7 bases of the junction unmatched. Germline loops: CDR1 LGHNT, CDR2 FRNRAP. For the CDR3, the DNA is TGTGCTAGTGGTTTGGGGCTCAGCGGGAGAGGCACAGATACGCAGTATTTT. Translating it yields CASGLGLSGRGTDTQYF.

The CDR3 nucleotides read TGTGCCAGCAAGACAGGGAGACAGCCCCAGCATTTT. As protein: CASKTGRQPQHF. V usage is TRBV28 and J usage is TRBJ1-5; 7 bases align to TRBD1. The CDR3 is 12 amino acids. CDR1 and CDR2 from the germline V gene are MDHEN and SYDVKM. Trimming at V came to 7 bases and at J to 7 bases, leaving 4 bases not matched to a gene.

The J gene is TRBJ1-4, the V gene TRBV24-1; D gene unclear. The CDR3 is made up of 12 amino acids. CDR1 is KGHDR, CDR2 SFDVKD, per germline. V lost 8 bases and J lost 7, with 10 bases in between. In DNA form, the CDR3 reads TGTGCCACCAACCGACCGGGTGAAAAACTGTTTTTT. It specifies CATNRPGEKLFF.

This clone was detected a few times. The rearrangement uses TRBV28 and TRBJ1-2, with 11 positions matching TRBD1. Trimming took 2 bases from V and 4 from J; bases not matched to a gene: 3. Germline CDR1 MDHEN, CDR2 SYDVKM. The CDR3 covers 15 residues. CDR3 in DNA: TGTGCCAGCAGTTTACACGGGACAGGGGGCTATGGCTACACCTTC. This codes for CASSLHGTGGYGYTF.

The gene calls are TRBV5-1 and TRBJ1-2, with 7 positions matching TRBD1. Germline-derived CDR1 and CDR2 are SGHRS and YFSETQ. There are 13 residues in the CDR3. V lost 4 bases and J lost 8; bases outside the gene matches: 8. CDR3 DNA: TGCGCCAGCAGCCCTGGACAGGTTAGGGGCTACACCTTC. Encoded protein: CASSPGQVRGYTF.

The chain links TRBV24-1 to TRBJ2-1; a weak D match, TRBD1 (6 bases). The CDR3 has 15 amino acids. The V end lost 4 bases, the J end lost 3 bases, and 12 bases lay between the germline ends. Per the germline V gene, CDR1 is KGHDR and CDR2 is SFDVKD. The CDR3 loop is CATSEPDRNYNEQFF. The CDR3 nucleotides read TGTGCCACCAGTGAACCGGACAGAAACTACAATGAGCAGTTCTTC.

The rearrangement joins TRBV19 to TRBJ1-1; D is perhaps TRBD1 (6 bases). The CDR3 loop spans 14 amino acids. Germline V gene data show CDR1 as LNHDA and CDR2 as SQIVND (reference sequence). V lost 7 bases to trimming and J lost 4 bases, with 16 bases between them. The CDR3 region is CASIRGGWITEAFF. CDR3 nucleotide sequence: TGTGCCAGTATCCGAGGGGGATGGATCACTGAAGCTTTCTTT.

The genes are TRBV7-9 and TRBJ2-3, with TRBD1 identical over 7 bases. The J segment lost 0 bases and the V segment lost 2 bases, leaving 11 bases of the junction unmatched. The CDR3 extends over 18 amino acids. The V gene's germline CDR1 is SEHNR and CDR2 FQNEAQ (reference sequence). CDR3 DNA: TGTGCCAGCAGCTTAATCCCGGGACAGTCTTCGAGCACAGATACGCAGTATTTT. Translation: CASSLIPGQSSSTDTQYF. Full variable domain (missing parts from reference TRBV7-9 and TRBJ2-3): DTGVSQNPRHKITKRGQNVTFRCDPISEHNRLYWYRQTLGQGPEFLTYFQNEAQLEKSRLLSDRFSAERPKGSFSTLEIQRTEQGDSAMYLCASSLIPGQSSSTDTQYFGPGTRLTVL.

The chain links TRBV10-3 to TRBJ2-7; TRBD2 agrees at 11 bases. The trim removed 4 bases at V and 7 bases at J, leaving 9 bases unmatched. The CDR3 loop spans 15 amino acids. Germline V gene data show CDR1 as ENHRY and CDR2 as SYGVKD. CDR3 amino acids: CAISAGTSGAGEQYF. In DNA, the CDR3 is TGTGCCATCAGTGCCGGGACTAGCGGAGCGGGGGAGCAGTACTTC.

V and J are TRBV28 and TRBJ1-3; D unclear. The CDR3 consists of 14 residues. V dropped 5 bases and J dropped 0 bases, with 8 bases sitting between them. CDR1 and CDR2 (germline): MDHEN, SYDVKM. CDR3 loop: CASSQVLSGNTIYF. In DNA, the CDR3 is TGTGCCAGCAGTCAGGTGCTCTCTGGAAACACCATATATTTT.

The chain has TRBV5-4 and TRBJ1-3; D unresolved. The CDR3 is 16 amino acids. V gave up 3 bases and J gave up 3 bases, with 16 bases separating them. Germline CDR1 reads SGHNT; CDR2 reads YYREEE (reference sequence). Here the CDR3 DNA reads TGTGCCAGCAGCTCCTGGGAGACAAGTTTTGGAAACACCATATATTTT. Its translation is CASSSWETSFGNTIYF.

CDR3: CASSKYRGEQYF. CDR3 sequence (DNA): TGTGCCAGCAGTAAGTACAGGGGCGAGCAGTACTTC. This chain uses TRBV25-1 with TRBJ2-7; TRBD1 aligns across 7 bases. Per germline, CDR1 MGHDK and CDR2 SYGVNS. The CDR3 covers 12 residues. V lost 5 bases and J lost 6; bases outside the gene matches: 4.

The chain employs TRBV19 and TRBJ2-1, with 9 bases fitting TRBD2. This CDR3 is built from 16 residues. CDR1 is LNHDA, CDR2 SQIVND, per germline (reference sequence). Trimming cost V 1 base and J 4 bases; bases outside gene matches: 5. The CDR3 DNA reads TGTGCCAGTAGTATAGCTCCGGGACTAGCATACAATGAGCAGTTCTTC. Residues: CASSIAPGLAYNEQFF.

The chain combines TRBV19 with TRBJ1-5; tentative D call: TRBD1 (6 bases). The germline V gene encodes CDR1 LNHDA and CDR2 SQIVND (reference sequence). V shed 1 base and J shed 0 bases, with 22 bases lying between them. The CDR3 loop spans 20 amino acids. CDR3 residues: CASSIAVWGGADYSNQPQHF. CDR3 DNA: TGTGCCAGTAGTATAGCCGTCTGGGGGGGCGCGGATTATAGCAATCAGCCCCAGCATTTT.

This clone appeared a few times. This chain connects TRBV6-5 to TRBJ1-4; the match to TRBD1 covers 8 bases. CDR1 and CDR2 from the germline V gene are MNHEY and SVGAGI. With 9 bases clipped from V and 6 bases from J, the junction kept 6 bases outside the gene matches. This CDR3 is built from 13 residues. CDR3 region: CASRTGGYEKLFF. CDR3 in DNA: TGTGCCAGTCGAACAGGGGGATATGAAAAACTGTTTTTT.

The table lists this clone with a few counts. The rearrangement links TRBV14 to TRBJ1-2; a possible D gene is TRBD1 (6 bases). In germline, CDR1 is SGHDN, CDR2 FVKESK. Trimming pared 2 bases from V and 7 bases from J, leaving 20 bases between. CDR3 length: 16 amino acids. This CDR3 reads CASSQLSGAREGGYTF. The CDR3 region has the DNA TGTGCCAGCAGCCAACTTTCGGGGGCCAGGGAGGGTGGCTACACCTTC.

The chain has TRBV7-2 and TRBJ1-1; 8 bases are a match to TRBD1. The CDR3 extends over 14 amino acids. Germline V gives CDR1 SGHTA, CDR2 FQGNSA. After removal of 4 bases from V and 6 bases from J, the junction contained 7 bases not matched to a gene. The CDR3 bases are TGTGCCAGCAGCTCATATCAGGGGGCCGCTGAAGCTTTCTTT. Translation: CASSSYQGAAEAFF.

V is TRBV6-1 and J is TRBJ1-5; TRBD1 is a possible D gene (5 bases). Germline CDR1 and CDR2: MNHNS and SASEGT. The CDR3 contains 15 residues. The germline V and J ends were trimmed by 6 bases and 6 bases, with 18 bases remaining between them. CDR3 in DNA: TGTGCCAGCAGACCAGGGACCGGGAGTGGTCAGCCCCAGCATTTT. It codes for CASRPGTGSGQPQHF.

CDR3 coding DNA: TGTGCCTGGAGTGTACTGGGTCTTGACGGGCAGCCCCAGCATTTT. This sequence encodes CAWSVLGLDGQPQHF. This chain joins TRBV30 and TRBJ1-5; D is unresolved. This CDR3 is built from 15 residues. V lost 0 bases and J lost 7, with 16 bases in between. CDR1 and CDR2 from the germline V gene are GTSNPN and SVGIG (reference sequence).

The chain uses TRBV28 and TRBJ1-5; 8 positions match TRBD1. Trimming took 5 bases from V and 4 from J; bases not matched to a gene: 7. The CDR3 is 15 amino acids. The germline gives CDR1 MDHEN, CDR2 SYDVKM. For the CDR3, the DNA is TGTGCCAGCAGTGATGGACAGGGTATGAATCAGCCCCAGCATTTT. Protein product: CASSDGQGMNQPQHF.

The chain uses TRBV6-2 or TRBV6-3 and TRBJ2-1, with 7 positions matching TRBD2. The CDR3 totals 15 residues. Germline values: CDR1 MNHEY, CDR2 SVGEGT. J was trimmed by 4 bases and V by 4 bases; bases with no gene match: 7. CDR3 coding DNA: TGTGCCAGCAGTTTATCAAGCGGGAAGTACAATGAGCAGTTCTTC. It is translated as CASSLSSGKYNEQFF.